The T cell receptor beta chain under discussion was sequenced for a study of spatial heterogeneity in lung cancer. Study results and caveats: Numbers of ubiquitous and regional expanded TCRs tracked ubiquitous and regional nonsynonymous mutation counts, respectively. Tumor mutation count correlated with how many alpha and beta TCRs expanded intratumorally.

By frequency in the sample, this clonotype is medium-sized. Its target is unknown. Using its own MiXCR run on the 5' RACE reads, TCRdb lists one record per CDR3 protein. The sample lists 4,100 or so distinct CDR3 sequences; over 5.5% were seen once. Documented time point: sample taken at primary tumor resection. The CDR3 contains 13 residues. From germline, CDR1 is SNHLY and CDR2 FYNNEI. V shed 10 bases and J shed 1 base, with 13 bases lying between them. Sequenced material: lung tumor tissue, taken at surgery. This receptor was identified in a male donor with early-stage non-small cell lung cancer. This chain uses TRBV2 with TRBJ1-1, with D possibly TRBD1 on 6 matching bases. The CDR3 sequence: CATQLTGNTEAFF. The CDR3 DNA follows: TGTGCCACCCAGCTGACAGGGAACACTGAAGCTTTCTTT.